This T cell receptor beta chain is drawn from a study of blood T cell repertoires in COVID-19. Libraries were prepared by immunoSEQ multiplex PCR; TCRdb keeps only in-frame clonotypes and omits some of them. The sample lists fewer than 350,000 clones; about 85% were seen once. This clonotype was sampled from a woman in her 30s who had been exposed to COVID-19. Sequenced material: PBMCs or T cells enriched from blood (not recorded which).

CDR3 nucleotide sequence: TGTGCCAGTAGGTACCTCGGGGGTAGCAATCAGCCCCAGCATTTT. Its translation: CASRYLGGSNQPQHF. This chain joins TRBV6-5 and TRBJ1-5; TRBD1 might be the D (5 bases). CDR1 MNHEY and CDR2 SVGAGI come from the germline V gene. This CDR3 region has 15 residues. V lost 9 bases to trimming and J lost 0 bases, with 15 bases between them.